What follows are 18 T cell receptor beta chains derived from one specimen sequenced in a study of regulatory T cells in long-lasting Graves disease. CDR3 regions were amplified by Arm-PCR using iRepertoire HTBI primers to build TCR beta libraries. TCRdb reprocessed the multiplex PCR reads with MiXCR, giving one entry per CDR3 protein. The sample lists 390,000 or so distinct CDR3 sequences; less than 30% were seen once. Time point specified: persistent/refractory GD, antithyroid drugs over 5 years with positive TRAb. Researchers made the TCR library from RNA that was extracted from PBMCs. Specimen: peripheral blood mononuclear cells (PBMCs), collected when the disease was refractory, from a patient treated with antithyroid drugs. The origin of the receptors is a woman in her thirties or forties with Graves disease.

The table lists this clonotype with a few counts. This rearrangement joins TRBV7-8 to TRBJ2-7; 13 nucleotides match TRBD2. This CDR3 is built from 15 residues. Germline V CDR1 and CDR2: SGHVS, FQNEAQ. J was trimmed by 4 bases and V by 1 base; bases with no gene match: 1. DNA for the CDR3: TGTGCCAGCAGCTTAGTACTAGCGGGAGGGTACGAGCAGTACTTC. Protein: CASSLVLAGGYEQYF.

The gene calls are TRBV7-9 and TRBJ2-6; D unclear. The V end lost 3 bases, the J end lost 2 bases, and 8 bases lay between the germline ends. In germline, CDR1 is SEHNR, CDR2 FQNEAQ (reference sequence). This CDR3 is built from 15 residues. CDR3 protein: CASSFQATGANVLTF. In DNA form, the CDR3 reads TGTGCCAGCAGCTTCCAAGCGACTGGGGCCAACGTCCTGACTTTC.

This clonotype has a count of ten or more. This chain joins TRBV28 and TRBJ2-7; D gene unclear. V lost 3 bases, J lost 2 bases, and 11 bases lay in between. The CDR3 runs to 14 residues. The germline gives CDR1 MDHEN, CDR2 SYDVKM. The CDR3 DNA follows: TGTGCCAGCAGTTTCCGCACTCTAGCCTACGAGCAGTACTTC. This translates into CASSFRTLAYEQYF.

The chain joins TRBV25-1 to TRBJ2-3; D gene uncertain. Germline CDR1 reads MGHDK; CDR2 reads SYGVNS. CDR3 length: 14 amino acids. Trimming took 5 bases from V and 6 from J, leaving 15 bases between them. For the CDR3, the DNA is TGTGCCAGCAGTAAGGTCGGATTTGGGGATACGCAGTATTTT. Protein sequence: CASSKVGFGDTQYF.

The chain recombines TRBV5-1 with TRBJ2-7; tentatively, D is TRBD2 (6 bases). V dropped 4 bases and J dropped 4 bases, with 12 bases sitting between them. Germline V gene lookup returns CDR1 SGHRS and CDR2 YFSETQ. This CDR3 has 13 residues. This CDR3 is CASSPNGGYEQYF. The CDR3 bases are TGCGCCAGCAGCCCCAACGGGGGTTACGAGCAGTACTTC.

This clonotype was recorded many times. CDR3 amino acids: CATGIGNHEQYF. For the CDR3, the DNA is TGTGCCACAGGTATAGGAAACCACGAGCAGTACTTC. The rearrangement links TRBV28 to TRBJ2-7; no reliable D call. This CDR3 is 12 amino acids long. The V end was cut by 10 bases, the J end by 5 bases, with 15 bases between. CDR1 and CDR2 from the germline V gene are MDHEN and SYDVKM.

This clonotype occurred once. A much larger clone lies a single base off, so this may be a read error. The rearrangement joins TRBV7-9 to TRBJ2-5; D is unresolved. The CDR3 has 14 residues. Deletions cut 3 bases from V and 5 bases from J, with 13 bases between. Per germline, CDR1 SEHNR and CDR2 FQNEAQ (reference sequence). Here the CDR3 DNA reads TGTGCCAGCAGCTTTTCCCTTTCAACGGAGACCCAGTACTTC. Translation: CASSFSLSTETQYF.

This clonotype occurred many times. The rearrangement joins TRBV29-1 to TRBJ2-7, with 9 bases identical to TRBD1. The CDR3 is 12 residues long. CDR1 and CDR2 (germline): SQVTM, ANQGSEA. After removal of 7 bases from V and 4 bases from J, the junction contained 5 bases not matched to a gene. The CDR3 is CSAGDREYEQYF. CDR3 bases: TGCAGCGCTGGGGACAGGGAATACGAGCAGTACTTC.

This clonotype has at least ten counts. V gene TRBV28 combines with J gene TRBJ1-5, with D unresolved. The V and J ends lost 5 bases and 2 bases respectively, with 10 bases between them. Germline V gene data show CDR1 as MDHEN and CDR2 as SYDVKM. This CDR3 contains 14 residues. The CDR3 is CASSHLRGNQPQHF. The DNA of the CDR3 is TGTGCCAGCAGTCACCTCCGAGGCAATCAGCCCCAGCATTTT.

The chain joins TRBV19 to TRBJ1-1; the D gene is possibly TRBD1 (6 bases). In germline, CDR1 is LNHDA, CDR2 SQIVND (reference sequence). The CDR3 is 14 amino acids. Trimming shortened V by 5 bases and J by 2 bases, and 12 bases separated the two germline ends. The CDR3 loop reads CASSHREGNTEAFF. The CDR3 DNA reads TGTGCCAGTAGTCACAGGGAGGGCAACACTGAAGCTTTCTTT.

V gene TRBV20-1 combines with J gene TRBJ2-7; TRBD1 might be the D (7 bases). This CDR3 contains 15 residues. Between the trimmed V and J ends, which lost 0 bases and 2 bases, there was a span of 14 bases. In germline, CDR1 is DFQATT, CDR2 SNEGSKA (reference sequence). As DNA, the CDR3 is TGCAGTGCTAGAGAGGCGGGGACAGCGGCCTACGAGCAGTACTTC. Translated: CSAREAGTAAYEQYF.

This clonotype turned up a few times. V is TRBV10-3 and J is TRBJ1-3, with TRBD1 as a possible D gene (6 bases). Between the trimmed V and J ends, which lost 7 bases and 1 base, there was a span of 11 bases. The CDR3 is made up of 14 amino acids. The germline V gene encodes CDR1 ENHRY and CDR2 SYGVKD. The CDR3 loop is CAITSGASGNTIYF. DNA of the CDR3: TGTGCCATCACATCGGGGGCGTCTGGAAACACCATATATTTT.

This clonotype has a handful of counts. The J gene is TRBJ2-2, the V gene TRBV7-3; perhaps TRBD1 as D (6 bases). Germline CDR1 reads SGHTA; CDR2 reads FQGTGA. V dropped 1 base and J dropped 1 base, with 10 bases sitting between them. This CDR3 has 16 amino acids. CDR3 sequence reads: CASSLIGTLNTGELFF. In nucleotides, the CDR3 is TGTGCCAGCAGCTTAATAGGGACACTGAACACCGGGGAGCTGTTTTTT. Filled out from reference TRBV7-3 and TRBJ2-2, the complete variable domain reads GAGVSQTPSNKVTEKGKYVELRCDPISGHTALYWYRQSLGQGPEFLIYFQGTGAADDSGLPNDRFFAVRPEGSVSTLKIQRTERGDSAVYLCASSLIGTLNTGELFFGEGSRLTVL.

The sample holds many counts of this clonotype. This sequence joins TRBV6-1 and TRBJ1-2, with a weak D call TRBD1 (5 bases). This CDR3 contains 15 residues. The V and J ends lost 4 bases and 4 bases respectively, with 16 bases between them. Germline CDR1 reads MNHNS; CDR2 reads SASEGT. DNA of the CDR3: TGTGCCAGCAGTGGGGTAATTTGGGGCACCTATGGCTACACCTTC. Translating it yields CASSGVIWGTYGYTF.

In this sample, this clonotype turned up many times. The rearrangement joins TRBV28 to TRBJ1-5, with no clear D. The CDR3 extends over 14 amino acids. V gave up 2 bases and J gave up 7 bases, with 12 bases separating them. The germline V gene has CDR1 MDHEN and CDR2 SYDVKM. The CDR3 DNA follows: TGTGCCAGCAGTTTAAGGATGCCACGCCAGCCCCAGCATTTT. Protein: CASSLRMPRQPQHF.

This chain joins TRBV24-1 and TRBJ1-5; a possible D gene is TRBD1 (5 bases). Trimming left V 4 bases short and J 6 bases short, with 12 bases between. CDR1 KGHDR and CDR2 SFDVKD come from the germline V gene. This CDR3 region has 14 residues. As DNA, the CDR3 is TGTGCCACCAGTGAGGCCGGCGGGGGTCAGCCCCAGCATTTT. Protein product: CATSEAGGGQPQHF.

This clonotype appeared many times. The chain recombines TRBV20-1 with TRBJ2-7; D uncertain. The CDR3 is made up of 13 amino acids. Trimming stripped 4 bases from V and 0 bases from J, with 10 bases between. CDR1 DFQATT and CDR2 SNEGSKA come from the germline V gene (reference sequence). The CDR3 sequence: CSATRAYSYEQYF. In DNA, the CDR3 is TGCAGTGCTACCCGGGCCTACTCCTACGAGCAGTACTTC.

Only a few counts were recorded for this clonotype. The J gene is TRBJ1-3, the V gene TRBV10-3; 7 nucleotides align to TRBD1. In germline, CDR1 is ENHRY, CDR2 SYGVKD. This CDR3 has 13 amino acids. J gave up 1 base and V 10 bases, and 4 bases lay outside the gene matches. The CDR3 here is CATGQVSGNTIYF. DNA of the CDR3: TGTGCCACAGGACAGGTTTCTGGAAACACCATATATTTT.